This passage covers 6 T cell receptor beta chains from one sample sequenced in a study of blood T cell repertoires in COVID-19. TCRdb's copy holds only in-frame clones and misses some; the assay was immunoSEQ multiplex PCR. The repertoire holds about 75,000 clones, with approximately 90% as singletons. The sequenced sample consisted of peripheral blood. Every receptor here comes from a woman aged 45-65 years with acute or convalescent COVID-19.

The CDR3 is CASRQGQRTEAFF. DNA of the CDR3: TGTGCCAGCAGGCAAGGACAGAGGACTGAAGCTTTCTTT. The chain has TRBV27 and TRBJ1-1; possible D gene TRBD1, 6 bases. The CDR3 extends over 13 amino acids. V dropped 6 bases and J dropped 5 bases, with 13 bases sitting between them. Germline lookup yields CDR1 MNHEY and CDR2 SMNVEV (reference sequence).

The chain links TRBV9 to TRBJ2-1, with 7 nucleotides matching TRBD2. Unmatched junction bases numbered 3, after V lost 0 bases and J lost 0 bases. The CDR3 consists of 16 residues. The germline gives CDR1 SGDLS, CDR2 YYNGEE. In DNA form, the CDR3 reads TGTGCCAGCAGCGTAGGGGGCGGGGGCTCCTACAATGAGCAGTTCTTC. Its translation is CASSVGGGGSYNEQFF.

The chain uses TRBV29-1 and TRBJ2-7; the match to TRBD2 covers 7 bases. With V trimmed by 6 bases and J by 3 bases, 8 bases remained unmatched. The CDR3 is 13 amino acids. The germline CDR1 and CDR2 sequences are SQVTM and ANQGSEA. The CDR3: CSVQVGGNYEQYF. CDR3 bases: TGCAGCGTCCAGGTGGGGGGGAACTACGAGCAGTACTTC.

This sequence joins TRBV28 and TRBJ2-1; 14 bases map to TRBD2. The J segment lost 3 bases and the V segment lost 3 bases, leaving 7 bases of the junction unmatched. CDR3 size: 18 residues. Germline CDR1 MDHEN, CDR2 SYDVKM. CDR3 nucleotides: TGTGCCAGCAGTTTTTCTGGACTAGCGGGAGGTGTCTACAATGAGCAGTTCTTC. This codes for CASSFSGLAGGVYNEQFF.

The chain recombines TRBV2 with TRBJ1-5, with TRBD1 as a possible D gene (5 bases). CDR1 and CDR2 (germline): SNHLY, FYNNEI. With 0 bases removed from V and 4 bases from J, the gap between germline ends came to 13 bases. CDR3 length: 16 residues. CDR3 protein: CASSEAIPGRNQPQHF. DNA of the CDR3: TGTGCCAGCAGTGAAGCTATACCAGGGCGGAATCAGCCCCAGCATTTT.

This chain uses TRBV5-1 with TRBJ1-4; TRBD1 is a possible D gene (6 bases). Germline V CDR1 and CDR2: SGHRS, YFSETQ. V lost 1 base and J lost 8, with 15 bases in between. The CDR3 consists of 15 residues. The CDR3 loop reads CASSLLTGMDEKLFF. In nucleotides, the CDR3 is TGCGCCAGCAGCTTGTTAACAGGGATGGACGAAAAACTGTTTTTT.